This T cell receptor (beta chain) is drawn from a study of metastatic and nonmetastatic thyroid tumors (dated by TCRdb to about 2020). Looking at the study overall: Repertoires from peripheral blood and from tumor or nodule tissue samples of malignant and benign thyroid patients were compared. Overall results and qualifications from the work: In both blood and tumor samples, malignant tumors were reported to have significantly higher TCR beta diversity than benign nodules.

Measured from the cysteine to the phenylalanine, the CDR3 is 14 residues long. Just the 42-base CDR3 DNA is kept, in frame starting at base 1. V lost 6 bases and J lost 4 bases, and the count of bases not matched to a germline gene is 6. According to the germline V gene (reference sequence), CDR1 reads DFQATT and CDR2 reads SNEGSKA. No patient had received any treatment before thyroid surgery. Patient clinical samples collected from the early 2010s to the late 2010s were retrospectively analysed using T-cell receptor beta sequencing. The receptor library was made with PCR. Sequencing took place on an Illumina HiSeq 4000. High-throughput sequencing was used to profile the TCR beta-chain CDR3 region of each patient. As for the authors' bioinformatics: CDR3 differences across clinicopathological groups were used to build a classifier for discriminating distant-metastatic papillary thyroid cancer patients. The Shannon index was used to assess repertoire diversity, and the Morisita-Horn index was used to assess tumor-blood repertoire similarity. Starting from the raw public reads, TCRdb applied fastp trimming at Q25, assembled clones with MiXCR and retained in-frame beta chains. The V and J calls and clone size are TCRdb's, not the authors'. A total of around 37,000 clones appear in this sample, about 25% of them only once. Of the sample, roughly 8.8% falls within the top ten clones.

In its sample, this clone was seen many times. Its recognized antigen is unknown. Base qualities are not at hand, and no much larger clone is one base apart. The clonotype originates from a female donor with papillary thyroid cancer or a benign thyroid nodule (not recorded which). Some clones in this sample may be carry-over from other donors' samples. Sequencing was carried out using blood. The sequence links TRBV20-1 to TRBJ2-3; the central 11 bases match TRBD2. CDR3 protein: CSAPSGGWADTQYF. The DNA is as follows: TGCAGTGCCCCTAGCGGGGGGTGGGCAGATACGCAGTATTTT.